One and the same sample provided the 27 T cell receptor beta chains below, sequenced in a study of vaccination effects on CD4 cells after COVID-19. Investigators separated out CD4+ T cells once approximately 9 days of culture had passed. Infection dated between March and December 2020, before the Alpha, Beta and Delta variants reached the United States. Participants were vaccinated with two doses of either the BNT162b2 or mRNA-1273 vaccine. These receptors' antigens are unknown. Clones were read by immunoSEQ multiplex PCR, and TCRdb kept only the in-frame ones, dropping some. Found here are fewer than 55,000 clones, 76% of them singletons; the top ten hold about 3.8%. The sample consisted of CD4+ T cells from PBMCs cultured without peptide, taken after COVID-19 vaccination. The receptor set was obtained from a human donor who had a prior SARS-CoV-2 infection.

The CDR3 reads CASSLTWVGNEQYF. In nucleotides, the CDR3 is TGTGCCAGCAGCTTAACCTGGGTAGGGAACGAGCAGTACTTC. The rearrangement joins TRBV7-6 to TRBJ2-7; D unclear. Trimming stripped 2 bases from V and 5 bases from J, with 13 bases between. Germline CDR1 SGHVS, CDR2 FNYEAQ. This CDR3 is built from 14 residues.

J is TRBJ2-7 and V is TRBV10-2; D call uncertain. Germline CDR1 and CDR2: WSHSY and SAAADI. The CDR3 is made up of 11 amino acids. Trimming took off 9 bases at V and 2 bases at J, with 8 bases between the two ends. CDR3 sequence: CARRWTYEQYF. The DNA of the CDR3 is TGCGCCAGGCGTTGGACCTACGAGCAGTACTTC.

This clone was seen more than once but under ten times. J is TRBJ1-2 and V is TRBV20-1, with D possibly being TRBD1 (5 bases). The CDR3 contains 13 residues. The V end lost 3 bases, the J end lost 8 bases, and 16 bases lay between the germline ends. Germline loops: CDR1 DFQATT, CDR2 SNEGSKA (reference sequence). CDR3 bases: TGCAGTGCTAGTGCCGGGACGATCGAAGGCTACACCTTC. Translation gives CSASAGTIEGYTF.

The rearrangement links TRBV19 to TRBJ2-7, with TRBD2 matching 12 bases. The length of the CDR3 is 15 residues. The V and J ends lost 6 bases and 7 bases, in that order; junction bases with no gene match: 10. Germline CDR1 and CDR2: LNHDA and SQIVND (reference sequence). Here the CDR3 DNA reads TGTGCCAGTAGCCAGATAGGACTAGCGGGATGGGAGCAGTACTTC. Amino acid sequence: CASSQIGLAGWEQYF.

The V call is TRBV5-1, the J call TRBJ2-4, with D uncertain. The germline V and J ends were trimmed by 7 bases and 0 bases, with 8 bases remaining between them. There are 13 residues in the CDR3. Germline V gives CDR1 SGHRS, CDR2 YFSETQ. Here the CDR3 reads CASGDLAKNIQYF. CDR3 DNA: TGCGCCAGCGGCGATCTAGCCAAAAACATTCAGTACTTC.

The genes are TRBV18 and TRBJ2-3; D gene uncertain. This CDR3 comprises 16 residues. V gave up 3 bases and J gave up 6 bases, with 19 bases separating them. Germline assignment: CDR1 KGHSH and CDR2 LQKENI. The CDR3 spells CASSPSRNSVVDTQYF. The DNA of the CDR3 is TGTGCCAGCTCACCTTCCAGGAACAGCGTCGTGGATACGCAGTATTTT.

J is TRBJ2-5 and V is TRBV6-5; D may be TRBD2 (6 bases). CDR1 and CDR2 from the germline V gene are MNHEY and SVGAGI. V shed 5 bases and J shed 1 base, with 11 bases lying between them. The CDR3 runs 14 residues. The CDR3 DNA reads as TGTGCCAGCAGTCCCTGGGACTTCCAAGAGACCCAGTACTTC. Translation gives CASSPWDFQETQYF.

The V gene is TRBV24-1, the J gene TRBJ2-2; D unclear. The CDR3 is 15 residues long. Germline values: CDR1 KGHDR, CDR2 SFDVKD. V lost 3 bases and J 5 bases, leaving 12 bases between the germline ends. The CDR3 spells CATSDPRIGTGELFF. The CDR3 coding sequence is TGTGCCACCAGTGATCCCCGGATAGGGACCGGGGAGCTGTTTTTT.

The genes are TRBV7-2 and TRBJ2-1, with 10 bases matching TRBD2. The CDR3 consists of 15 residues. Germline values: CDR1 SGHTA, CDR2 FQGNSA. V gave up 5 bases and J gave up 3 bases; unmatched junction bases: 4. CDR3 nucleotide sequence: TGTGCCAGCAGCAACCCTAGCGGGGGCTACAATGAGCAGTTCTTC. Translation: CASSNPSGGYNEQFF.

The rearrangement joins TRBV5-1 to TRBJ2-3; 12 nucleotides align to TRBD2. The CDR3 is 16 residues long. The germline gives CDR1 SGHRS, CDR2 YFSETQ. Unmatched junction bases numbered 5, after V lost 2 bases and J lost 4 bases. CDR3 sequence reads: CASSFLTSGGADTQYF. CDR3 DNA sequence: TGCGCCAGCAGCTTCCTGACTAGCGGGGGAGCAGATACGCAGTATTTT.

CDR3 sequence reads: CATSDFMAGENTGELFF. The DNA of the CDR3 is TGTGCCACCAGTGATTTTATGGCGGGAGAGAACACCGGGGAGCTGTTTTTT. The chain has TRBV24-1 and TRBJ2-2, with 7 bases identical to TRBD2. Trimming cost V 1 base and J 1 base; bases outside gene matches: 5. CDR3 size: 17 residues. The germline gives CDR1 KGHDR, CDR2 SFDVKD.

The rearrangement links TRBV5-5 to TRBJ1-3; TRBD1 agrees at 7 bases. The CDR3 spans 18 residues. Unmatched junction bases numbered 9, after V lost 0 bases and J lost 0 bases. Germline-derived CDR1 and CDR2 are SGHKS and YYEKEE (reference sequence). CDR3 DNA sequence: TGTGCCAGCAGCTTGGGGGGGACAGCCAGCCACTCTGGAAACACCATATATTTT. It translates to CASSLGGTASHSGNTIYF.

The CDR3 DNA reads TGTGCCACCAGCAGAGATTTAACTAGCGGGCGATTATACAATGAGCAGTTCTTC. Amino acids: CATSRDLTSGRLYNEQFF. The chain has TRBV15 and TRBJ2-1; 9 bases agree with TRBD2. Germline V lookup: CDR1 LNHNV, CDR2 YYDKDF (reference sequence). This CDR3 is 18 amino acids long. Losses at the gene ends were 0 bases for V and 4 bases for J; bases not matched to a gene: 10.

This sequence joins TRBV2 and TRBJ2-3; D perhaps matches TRBD2 (5 bases). V was cut by 6 bases and J by 3 bases, with 16 bases left in between. CDR3 size: 15 residues. Germline V gene data show CDR1 as SNHLY and CDR2 as FYNNEI. DNA for the CDR3: TGTGCCAGCAGCGTAACTAGGAGTGGGACAGATACGCAGTATTTT. Residues: CASSVTRSGTDTQYF.

V gene TRBV15 combines with J gene TRBJ2-2; perhaps TRBD2 as D (6 bases). Trimming left V 1 base short and J 6 bases short, with 12 bases between. Germline V CDR1 and CDR2: LNHNV, YYDKDF (reference sequence). This CDR3 has 15 amino acids. CDR3 sequence (DNA): TGTGCCACCAGCAGAGTGTACGGGGAGGCCGGGGAGCTGTTTTTT. As protein: CATSRVYGEAGELFF.

The V gene is TRBV21-1, the J gene TRBJ2-4; TRBD1, as called in the table, went unchecked against the DNA. TRBV21-1 is deemed a pseudogene. The CDR3 is 18 residues long. CDR3: CASSKIKSSSQGHYIQYF. The CDR3 DNA reads TGTGCCAGCAGCAAGATCAAATCTTCCTCCCAGGGGCATTACATTCAGTACTTC.

The chain has TRBV11-2 and TRBJ2-1; 12 bases are shared with TRBD1. CDR3 length: 16 residues. V was pared by 0 bases and J by 8 bases, with 5 bases of the junction left unmatched. Germline V CDR1 and CDR2: SGHAT, FQNNGV. CDR3 in DNA: TGTGCCAGCAGCTTAGAAGGGACAGGGGGCAGGGATGAGCAGTTCTTC. This encodes CASSLEGTGGRDEQFF.

This clone was counted a few times. V usage is TRBV7-6 and J usage is TRBJ1-5; D might be TRBD1 (6 bases). The germline V gene encodes CDR1 SGHVS and CDR2 FNYEAQ. This CDR3 spans 17 amino acids. The V and J ends lost 10 bases and 9 bases respectively, with 31 bases between them. CDR3 region: CATSIKTGIGVYLPQHF. The CDR3 bases are TGTGCCACCTCGATCAAAACAGGGATTGGCGTCTACCTGCCCCAGCATTTT.

The CDR3 loop is CASSETTDTQYF. DNA for the CDR3: TGTGCCAGCAGTGAAACGACAGATACGCAGTATTTT. The chain carries TRBV2 and TRBJ2-3; no definite D call. Trimming removed 2 bases from V and 3 bases from J, with 3 bases in between. Germline CDR1 reads SNHLY; CDR2 reads FYNNEI. This CDR3 has 12 residues.

V and J are TRBV5-1 and TRBJ2-2; D may be TRBD2 (5 bases). The CDR3 has 16 residues. Between the trimmed V and J ends, which lost 4 bases and 1 base, there was a span of 14 bases. CDR1 and CDR2 from the germline V gene are SGHRS and YFSETQ. CDR3 nucleotides: TGCGCCAGCAGCCCGAGCTCGGCGGGGAACACCGGGGAGCTGTTTTTT. This codes for CASSPSSAGNTGELFF.

J is TRBJ1-5 and V is TRBV3-1 (or the pseudogene TRBV3-2); TRBD1 is a possible D gene (6 bases). V lost 5 bases, J lost 8 bases, and 19 bases lay in between. The CDR3 is made up of 15 amino acids. Germline V gene lookup returns CDR1 LGHDT and CDR2 YNNKEL (reference sequence). This CDR3 reads CASSNMYRAGEPQHF. DNA for the CDR3: TGTGCCAGCAGCAATATGTACAGGGCCGGTGAGCCCCAGCATTTT.

The rearrangement uses TRBV29-1 and TRBJ2-7; TRBD2 agrees at 13 bases. The germline gives CDR1 SQVTM, CDR2 ANQGSEA. V shed 6 bases, J shed 7 bases, and the junction held 6 bases outside the gene matches. The CDR3 is 13 amino acids. The DNA of the CDR3 is TGCAGCGTGAAGACTAGCGGGGGGTATGAGCAGTACTTC. As protein: CSVKTSGGYEQYF.

The V call is TRBV19, the J call TRBJ2-3; D is unclear. The CDR3 loop spans 11 amino acids. Germline CDR1 and CDR2: LNHDA and SQIVND (reference sequence). V dropped 3 bases and J dropped 8 bases, with 6 bases sitting between them. CDR3 sequence: CASSMEFTQYF. The CDR3 coding sequence is TGTGCCAGTAGTATGGAATTTACGCAGTATTTT. The full variable domain, its missing parts supplied by reference TRBV19 and TRBJ2-3, is DGGITQSPKYLFRKEGQNVTLSCEQNLNHDAMYWYRQDPGQGLRLIYYSQIVNDFQKGDIAEGYSVSREKKESFPLTVTSAQKNPTAFYLCASSMEFTQYFGPGTRLTVL.

This clone has just a few counts. The chain combines TRBV3-1 (or the pseudogene TRBV3-2) with TRBJ1-2; D gene uncertain. V was pared by 3 bases and J by 4 bases, with 12 bases between. The CDR3 runs to 14 residues. CDR1 LGHDT and CDR2 YNNKEL come from the germline V gene (reference sequence). CDR3 sequence (DNA): TGTGCCAGCAGCCATCGAGGGCTCCTCTATGGCTACACCTTC. Encoded protein: CASSHRGLLYGYTF.

The rearrangement uses TRBV5-5 and TRBJ1-1, with unresolved D. Trimming left V 2 bases short and J 1 base short, with 9 bases between. Germline V lookup: CDR1 SGHKS, CDR2 YYEKEE (reference sequence). CDR3 size: 14 residues. The CDR3 DNA sequence: TGTGCCAGCAGCTTAGATATGGGGAACACTGAAGCTTTCTTT. This translates into CASSLDMGNTEAFF.

This chain uses TRBV5-1 with TRBJ2-1; D possibly corresponds to TRBD2 (6 bases). Trimming left V 2 bases short and J 5 bases short, with 14 bases between. Germline V gives CDR1 SGHRS, CDR2 YFSETQ. The CDR3 is 15 residues long. CDR3: CASSFTAGLNNEQFF. Written as DNA, the CDR3 is TGCGCCAGCAGCTTTACAGCGGGTCTAAACAATGAGCAGTTCTTC.

The rearrangement joins TRBV9 to TRBJ2-1; no reliable D call. V was clipped by 0 bases and J by 5 bases, with 12 bases between them. The CDR3 length is 15 residues. The germline gives CDR1 SGDLS, CDR2 YYNGEE. CDR3 DNA sequence: TGTGCCAGCAGCGTAGAGGTAGGACCCGACAATGAGCAGTTCTTC. Translated: CASSVEVGPDNEQFF.